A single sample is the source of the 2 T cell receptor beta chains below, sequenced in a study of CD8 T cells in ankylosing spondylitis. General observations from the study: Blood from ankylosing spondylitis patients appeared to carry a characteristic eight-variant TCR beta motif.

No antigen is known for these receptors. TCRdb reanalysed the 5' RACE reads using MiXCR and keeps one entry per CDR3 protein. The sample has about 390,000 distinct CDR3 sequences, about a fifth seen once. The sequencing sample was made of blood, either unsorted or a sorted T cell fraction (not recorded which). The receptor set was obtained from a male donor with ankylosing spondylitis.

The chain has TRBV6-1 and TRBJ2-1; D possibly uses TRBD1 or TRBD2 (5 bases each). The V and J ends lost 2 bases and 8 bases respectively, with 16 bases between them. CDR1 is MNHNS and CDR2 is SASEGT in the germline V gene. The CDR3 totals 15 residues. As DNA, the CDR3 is TGTGCCAGCAGTGAACCAGGGAGATCTTACGATGAGCAGTTCTTC. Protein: CASSEPGRSYDEQFF.

CDR3 bases: TGCGCCAGCAGCTGGACCGGGGCGGAAACCTACAATGAGCAGTTCTTC. Its protein is CASSWTGAETYNEQFF. The chain uses TRBV5-1 and TRBJ2-1; either TRBD1 or TRBD2 may fit D (5 bases each). The CDR3 has 16 amino acids. Germline values: CDR1 SGHRS, CDR2 YFSETQ. The germline V and J ends were trimmed by 3 bases and 2 bases, with 15 bases remaining between them.